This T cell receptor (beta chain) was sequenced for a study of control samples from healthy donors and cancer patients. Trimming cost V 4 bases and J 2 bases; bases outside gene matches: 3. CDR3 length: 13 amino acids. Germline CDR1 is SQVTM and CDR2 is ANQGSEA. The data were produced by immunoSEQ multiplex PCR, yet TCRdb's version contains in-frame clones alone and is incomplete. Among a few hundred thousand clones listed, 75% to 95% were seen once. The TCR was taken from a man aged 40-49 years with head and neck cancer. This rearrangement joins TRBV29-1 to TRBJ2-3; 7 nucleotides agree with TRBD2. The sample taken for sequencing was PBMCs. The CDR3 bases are TGCAGCGTTGTGGGACTAAACACAGATACGCAGTATTTT. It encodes CSVVGLNTDTQYF.